One T cell receptor (beta chain) is described in this entry. The sample comes from a study of cytomegalovirus exposure and HLA in healthy donors. This CDR3 spans 13 amino acids. CDR1 SGHAT and CDR2 FQNNGV come from the germline V gene. With 5 bases clipped from V and 5 bases from J, the junction kept 5 bases outside the gene matches. This PCR relied on a set of 60 Vbeta primers and 13 Jbeta primers. Assay: immunoSEQ multiplex PCR; the TCRdb copy retains only in-frame clones and omits some. The sample gives 100,000 to 150,000 clones, roughly four fifths of which show up once; less than 15% is in the top ten.

Input material: PBMCs. This chain connects TRBV11-2 to TRBJ2-7; 8 bases line up with TRBD2. The receptor's source is a woman in her sixties in good health and CMV-seropositive. The CDR3 sequence: CASSLSGSNEQYF. The CDR3 nucleotides are TGTGCCAGCAGCCTCAGCGGGAGCAACGAGCAGTACTTC.